Below are 25 T cell receptor beta chains sequenced from a single sample in a study of blood T cell repertoires in COVID-19. The protocol was immunoSEQ multiplex PCR, while the TCRdb copy is restricted to in-frame clones and leaves out a portion. This sample has 90,000 to 100,000 clones; 82% occur once, and the top ten carry approximately 10%. The sample was peripheral blood. All receptors derive from an older man with active or convalescent COVID-19.

V is TRBV11-2 and J is TRBJ2-1, with 7 bases aligning to TRBD2. In germline, CDR1 is SGHAT, CDR2 FQNNGV. The CDR3 consists of 16 residues. The V and J ends lost 0 bases and 4 bases, in that order; junction bases with no gene match: 6. The CDR3 nucleotides read TGTGCCAGCAGCTTAGAGGCGGGGGACGGGTACAATGAGCAGTTCTTC. It translates to CASSLEAGDGYNEQFF.

The chain has TRBV2 and TRBJ2-7; D call uncertain. There are 12 residues in the CDR3. Between the trimmed V and J ends, which lost 7 bases and 5 bases, there was a span of 12 bases. Germline CDR1 SNHLY, CDR2 FYNNEI. The CDR3 spells CASNRETHEQYF. The CDR3 DNA reads as TGTGCCAGCAACAGAGAAACCCACGAGCAGTACTTC.

The chain uses TRBV11-2 and TRBJ2-7; D remains unclear. V was trimmed by 5 bases and J by 4 bases, leaving 6 bases between them. The V gene's germline CDR1 is SGHAT and CDR2 FQNNGV. The CDR3 sequence is 11 residues long. CDR3 residues: CASSPGYEQYF. For the CDR3, the DNA is TGTGCCAGCAGCCCCGGTTACGAGCAGTACTTC. Based on the CDR3 plus reference TRBV11-2 and TRBJ2-7, the full variable domain is EAGVAQSPRYKIIEKRQSVAFWCNPISGHATLYWYQQILGQGPKLLIQFQNNGVVDDSQLPKDRFSAERLKGVDSTLKIQPAKLEDSAVYLCASSPGYEQYFGPGTRLTVT.

The chain is built from TRBV30 and TRBJ1-3, with 11 bases matching TRBD1. Germline V gene sequence: CDR1 GTSNPN, CDR2 SVGIG (reference sequence). With V trimmed by 0 bases and J by 0 bases, 7 bases remained unmatched. This CDR3 has 18 residues. The CDR3 region has the DNA TGTGCCTGGAGTGTCCCGAGGACAGGGGGCATCTCTGGAAACACCATATATTTT. Translation gives CAWSVPRTGGISGNTIYF.

This chain links TRBV30 with TRBJ2-1, with a possible D match to TRBD1 (6 bases). CDR1 is GTSNPN and CDR2 is SVGIG in the germline V gene (reference sequence). V lost 3 bases, J lost 6 bases, and 12 bases lay in between. This CDR3 is built from 13 residues. DNA for the CDR3: TGTGCCTGGAGCAGGGGAGAGTTCAATGAGCAGTTCTTC. It encodes CAWSRGEFNEQFF.

This clone was seen a few times. J is TRBJ2-3 and V is TRBV7-2, with 10 positions matching TRBD2. Germline V gene lookup returns CDR1 SGHTA and CDR2 FQGNSA. The CDR3 runs to 15 residues. The junction had 8 bases not matched to a gene; V was cut back by 7 bases and J by 4 bases. CDR3 in amino acids: CASTGAGGPADTQYF. CDR3 in DNA: TGTGCCAGCACCGGAGCGGGGGGGCCGGCAGATACGCAGTATTTT. Supplemented by reference TRBV7-2 and TRBJ2-3, the full variable domain reads GAGVSQSPSNKVTEKGKDVELRCDPISGHTALYWYRQSLGQGLEFLIYFQGNSAPDKSGLPSDRFSAERTGGSVSTLTIQRTQQEDSAVYLCASTGAGGPADTQYFGPGTRLTVL.

The chain has TRBV5-4 and TRBJ1-2; no definite D call. The CDR3 spans 14 residues. Germline CDR1 reads SGHNT; CDR2 reads YYREEE (reference sequence). Trimming left V 0 bases short and J 2 bases short, with 8 bases between. CDR3 DNA sequence: TGTGCCAGCAGCTTGGTTGGCCCGAACTATGGCTACACCTTC. Its protein is CASSLVGPNYGYTF.

The chain combines TRBV7-8 with TRBJ1-1; D is undetermined. V was clipped by 1 base and J by 0 bases, with 12 bases between them. The CDR3 is made up of 16 amino acids. The germline gives CDR1 SGHVS, CDR2 FQNEAQ. CDR3 nucleotide sequence: TGTGCCAGCAGCTTAGGACTATCGAGCTTGAACACTGAAGCTTTCTTT. Its translation: CASSLGLSSLNTEAFF.

This clone was seen just once. The chain couples TRBV7-8 to TRBJ2-7; no clear D gene. The V gene's germline CDR1 is SGHVS and CDR2 FQNEAQ. This CDR3 has 15 residues. V was trimmed by 4 bases and J by 4 bases, leaving 17 bases between them. CDR3 residues: CASSSREAAVYEQYF. The CDR3 DNA is TGTGCCAGCAGCTCTCGCGAGGCGGCCGTTTACGAGCAGTACTTC.

The V and J genes are TRBV9 and TRBJ2-7; D ambiguous. The germline V and J ends were trimmed by 0 bases and 2 bases, with 9 bases remaining between them. Looked up from germline, CDR1 is SGDLS and CDR2 is YYNGEE. CDR3 length equals 14 residues. DNA for the CDR3: TGTGCCAGCAGCGTAGGGCAGGCTGCCTACGAGCAGTACTTC. Its translation is CASSVGQAAYEQYF.

The J gene is TRBJ1-3, the V gene TRBV9; D is undetermined. This CDR3 has 15 amino acids. Germline values: CDR1 SGDLS, CDR2 YYNGEE. V gave up 0 bases and J gave up 2 bases, with 9 bases separating them. CDR3 nucleotides: TGTGCCAGCAGCGTAGGGTGGCAAACTGGAAACACCATATATTTT. Its protein product is CASSVGWQTGNTIYF.

V is TRBV19 and J is TRBJ2-2, with 8 bases matching TRBD1. The V segment lost 6 bases and the J segment 4 bases; nucleotides outside the gene matches: 4. CDR1 and CDR2 (germline): LNHDA, SQIVND (reference sequence). There are 14 residues in the CDR3. CDR3 nucleotide sequence: TGTGCCAGTAGAGGACAGGGTATCACCGGGGAGCTGTTTTTT. It yields the protein CASRGQGITGELFF. Supplemented by reference TRBV19 and TRBJ2-2, the full variable domain reads DGGITQSPKYLFRKEGQNVTLSCEQNLNHDAMYWYRQDPGQGLRLIYYSQIVNDFQKGDIAEGYSVSREKKESFPLTVTSAQKNPTAFYLCASRGQGITGELFFGEGSRLTVL.

The chain recombines TRBV18 with TRBJ2-3; D might be TRBD1 (7 bases). Germline V gene sequence: CDR1 KGHSH, CDR2 LQKENI. Trimming took off 6 bases at V and 2 bases at J, with 21 bases between the two ends. CDR3 length equals 17 residues. CDR3 amino acids: CASSLQGGISNTDTQYF. In DNA, the CDR3 is TGTGCCAGCTCCCTCCAGGGGGGTATCTCTAACACAGATACGCAGTATTTT.

J is TRBJ1-2 and V is TRBV5-1, with D possibly being TRBD1 (5 bases). The CDR3 covers 12 residues. The germline gives CDR1 SGHRS, CDR2 YFSETQ. V was trimmed by 4 bases and J by 5 bases, leaving 9 bases between them. CDR3 coding DNA: TGCGCCAGCAGCCAGACAGATTATGGCTACACCTTC. It is translated as CASSQTDYGYTF.

Here the CDR3 reads CASSLQRRGGNGYTF. CDR3 DNA sequence: TGTGCCAGCAGCCTCCAAAGACGGGGGGGCAATGGCTACACCTTC. The chain has TRBV7-9 and TRBJ1-2, with D maybe TRBD1 (6 bases). Germline assignment: CDR1 SEHNR and CDR2 FQNEAQ (reference sequence). Trimming took off 5 bases at V and 6 bases at J, with 19 bases between the two ends. The CDR3 loop spans 15 amino acids.

The chain couples TRBV5-6 to TRBJ2-3; a weak D match, TRBD2 (6 bases). V lost 1 base and J 4 bases, leaving 16 bases between the germline ends. Germline CDR1 and CDR2: SGHDT and YYEEEE. The length of the CDR3 is 16 residues. CDR3 loop: CASSLLGAGSSDTQYF. The CDR3 bases are TGTGCCAGCAGCTTGTTAGGGGCGGGGTCCTCAGATACGCAGTATTTT.

The rearrangement links TRBV2 to TRBJ2-4; 9 bases line up with TRBD2. Germline V gene lookup returns CDR1 SNHLY and CDR2 FYNNEI. V dropped 6 bases and J dropped 3; count of bases not matched to a gene: 9. CDR3 size: 16 residues. CDR3 bases: TGTGCCAGCAGCTGGAGTAGCGGGGGAGGCAAAAACATTCAGTACTTC. It codes for CASSWSSGGGKNIQYF.

This chain links TRBV5-1 with TRBJ1-4; D not resolved. There are 15 residues in the CDR3. Germline CDR1 SGHRS, CDR2 YFSETQ. The germline V and J ends were trimmed by 4 bases and 0 bases, with 10 bases remaining between them. CDR3 loop: CASSPGGATNEKLFF. For the CDR3, the DNA is TGCGCCAGCAGCCCCGGCGGTGCAACTAATGAAAAACTGTTTTTT. The variable domain in full, with the rest retrieved from reference TRBV5-1 and TRBJ1-4, is KAGVTQTPRYLIKTRGQQVTLSCSPISGHRSVSWYQQTPGQGLQFLFEYFSETQRNKGNFPGRFSGRQFSNSRSEMNVSTLELGDSALYLCASSPGGATNEKLFFGSGTQLSVL.

CDR3 region: CASSQRLGGGGYTF. The DNA for the CDR3 is TGCGCCAGCAGCCAAAGGTTAGGGGGCGGCGGCTACACCTTC. The chain recombines TRBV4-1 with TRBJ1-2; TRBD1 aligns across 7 bases. V trimming: 2 bases; J trimming: 8 bases; junction bases outside the gene matches: 8. CDR3 length equals 14 residues. Germline CDR1 reads MGHRA; CDR2 reads YSYEKL.

The V call is TRBV7-2, the J call TRBJ1-6, with 8 positions matching TRBD1. V trimming: 2 bases; J trimming: 7 bases; junction bases outside the gene matches: 7. This CDR3 has 16 amino acids. Germline loops: CDR1 SGHTA, CDR2 FQGNSA. The CDR3 region is CASSLSWTGSNSPLHF. DNA of the CDR3: TGTGCCAGCAGCTTAAGTTGGACAGGGTCAAATTCACCCCTCCACTTT.

The J gene is TRBJ1-3, the V gene TRBV5-1; 8 nucleotides align to TRBD1. The CDR3 is made up of 15 amino acids. In germline, CDR1 is SGHRS, CDR2 YFSETQ. Trimming cost V 5 bases and J 0 bases; bases outside gene matches: 4. As DNA, the CDR3 is TGCGCCAGCAGAGCGACAGGGGACTCTGGAAACACCATATATTTT. Translated, it gives CASRATGDSGNTIYF.

This clone was observed a few times. The genes are TRBV4-2 and TRBJ2-2; unclear D gene. CDR3 length: 17 residues. Germline V gene lookup returns CDR1 LGHNA and CDR2 YNFKEQ. Trimming took off 0 bases at V and 4 bases at J, with 15 bases between the two ends. This CDR3 reads CASSQDLRRRGTGELFF. The CDR3 nucleotides are TGTGCCAGCAGCCAAGATCTTCGGCGTCGAGGCACCGGGGAGCTGTTTTTT.

The chain is built from TRBV10-3 and TRBJ1-2, with TRBD1 matching over 9 bases. The CDR3 extends over 16 amino acids. Germline-derived CDR1 and CDR2 are ENHRY and SYGVKD. V trimming: 4 bases; J trimming: 3 bases; junction bases outside the gene matches: 9. DNA of the CDR3: TGTGCCATCAGTGGACAGGGGGTTCAGAAGGACTATGGCTACACCTTC. It translates to CAISGQGVQKDYGYTF.

The chain combines TRBV18 with TRBJ1-1, with TRBD1 matching 7 bases. Trimming removed 5 bases from V and 0 bases from J; junction bases left unmatched: 3. CDR3 length: 14 residues. Germline V gene data show CDR1 as KGHSH and CDR2 as LQKENI. CDR3 bases: TGTGCCAGCTCAAGGACAGGAATGAACACTGAAGCTTTCTTT. Protein product: CASSRTGMNTEAFF.

The V and J genes are TRBV30 and TRBJ1-2, with 9 bases lining up with TRBD1. Trimming took 2 bases from V and 6 from J; bases not matched to a gene: 16. Per germline, CDR1 GTSNPN and CDR2 SVGIG (reference sequence). This CDR3 is 17 amino acids long. The CDR3 DNA follows: TGTGCCTGGAGTTCGGTGCGGGGGACAGGGATATTTCATGGCTACACCTTC. Translated, it gives CAWSSVRGTGIFHGYTF.